These 3 T cell receptor beta chains share one sample of origin, sequenced in a study of T cell changes during pregnancy in multiple sclerosis. Clones were sequenced by immunoSEQ multiplex PCR, and TCRdb holds only the in-frame ones, with some missing. Among some 76,000 clones, about nine tenths were seen once, and the ten largest hold roughly 0.3%. The sequencing here drew on CD4+ T cells from peripheral blood mononuclear cells, taken after pregnancy. Receptors originate from a female donor with multiple sclerosis, enrolled in a pregnancy study.

The rearrangement links TRBV30 to TRBJ2-7; D is uncertain. V shed 0 bases and J shed 3 bases, with 9 bases lying between them. Per the germline V gene, CDR1 is GTSNPN and CDR2 is SVGIG (reference sequence). The CDR3 loop spans 13 amino acids. The CDR3 is CAWSVDTFYEQYF. The CDR3 region has the DNA TGTGCCTGGAGTGTAGACACCTTCTACGAGCAGTACTTC.

This sequence joins TRBV5-1 and TRBJ2-5; no clear D. In germline, CDR1 is SGHRS, CDR2 YFSETQ. V lost 0 bases, J lost 6 bases, and 9 bases lay in between. CDR3 length equals 13 residues. In nucleotides, the CDR3 is TGCGCCAGCAGCTTGGAGCTCAAAAAGACCCAGTACTTC. This translates into CASSLELKKTQYF.

The chain couples TRBV2 to TRBJ1-2; D might be TRBD1 (5 bases). This CDR3 spans 15 amino acids. V dropped 3 bases and J dropped 2 bases, with 13 bases sitting between them. Germline V gives CDR1 SNHLY, CDR2 FYNNEI. CDR3: CASSDRVNFNYGYTF. DNA of the CDR3: TGTGCCAGCAGTGACAGGGTGAACTTCAACTATGGCTACACCTTC.